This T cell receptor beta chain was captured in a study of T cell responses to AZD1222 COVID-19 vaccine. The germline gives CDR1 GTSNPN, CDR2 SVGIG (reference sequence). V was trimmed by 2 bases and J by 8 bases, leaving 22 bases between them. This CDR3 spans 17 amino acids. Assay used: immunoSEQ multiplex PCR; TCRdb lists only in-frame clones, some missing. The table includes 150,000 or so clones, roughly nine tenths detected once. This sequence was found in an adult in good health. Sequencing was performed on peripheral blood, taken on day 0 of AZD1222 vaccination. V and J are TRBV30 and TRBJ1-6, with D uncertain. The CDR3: CAWSLPLGQLRHSPLHF. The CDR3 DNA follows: TGTGCCTGGAGTCTACCTCTCGGGCAGCTACGCCATTCACCCCTCCACTTT.